This is a list of T cell receptor beta chains from one sample in a study of PD-1 blockade in mismatch repair-deficient tumors. Generated by immunoSEQ multiplex PCR, the TCRdb table keeps only in-frame clones and is missing some. The sample shows about 79,000 clones, roughly 80% of them seen only once. Sequencing was performed on peripheral blood, taken 44 weeks after starting pembrolizumab. The receptors derive from an adult with mismatch repair-deficient cancer. Both conserved end residues are part of each CDR3. A D gene is named only where the DNA matches it firmly. Where a row states a size, it is once, few, many or the class of an expanded clone; other rows omit it.

TRBD2	TRBJ2-1	TRBV7-9	.	CASRKTSGRAENEQFF	TGTGCCAGCAGAAAAACTAGCGGGAGGGCCGAAAATGAGCAGTTCTTC
.	TRBJ2-5	TRBV5-6	.	CASSAAGVETQYF	TGTGCCAGCAGCGCCGCCGGGGTTGAGACCCAGTACTTC
.	TRBJ2-7	TRBV13	.	CASSLDMGTYEQYF	TGTGCCAGCAGCTTAGACATGGGAACCTACGAGCAGTACTTC
.	TRBJ2-2	TRBV7-2	once	CASSLAGGDNTGELFF	TGTGCCAGCAGCTTAGCGGGGGGAGACAACACCGGGGAGCTGTTTTTT
.	TRBJ1-2	TRBV10-3	.	CASKSDTLNYGYTF	TGTGCCTCTAAGTCGGACACTCTTAACTATGGCTACACCTTC
.	TRBJ2-7	TRBV27	few	CASSLGWGRNYEQYF	TGTGCCAGCAGTTTAGGGTGGGGACGGAACTACGAGCAGTACTTC
TRBD1	TRBJ1-5	TRBV6-5	.	CASSLGTGNQPQHF	TGTGCCAGCAGCCTTGGGACAGGCAATCAGCCCCAGCATTTT
.	TRBJ1-1	TRBV6-5	.	CASSPGAEAFF	TGTGCCAGCAGCCCAGGAGCCGAAGCTTTCTTT
TRBD2	TRBJ2-1	TRBV27	.	CASQAGGFLTSGSYEQFF	TGTGCCAGCCAGGCAGGGGGCTTCTTGACTAGCGGGAGTTATGAGCAGTTCTTC
.	TRBJ1-3	TRBV5-5	.	CASSLRLGNTIYF	TGTGCCAGCAGCTTGCGTCTAGGAAACACCATATATTTT
TRBD2	TRBJ2-1	TRBV5-1	.	CASSLSGRAGYNEQFF	TGCGCCAGCAGCTTAAGCGGGAGGGCCGGGTACAATGAGCAGTTCTTC
.	TRBJ2-5	TRBV28	.	CASSLNQLETQYF	TGTGCCAGCAGTTTAAATCAGTTAGAGACCCAGTACTTC
.	TRBJ1-1	TRBV30	.	CAWSRQRNTEAFF	TGTGCCTGGAGCCGACAGAGGAACACTGAAGCTTTCTTT
TRBD2	TRBJ2-2	TRBV19	.	CASSIWAREMTGELFF	TGTGCCAGTAGTATTTGGGCGCGGGAGATGACCGGGGAGCTGTTTTTT
TRBD1	TRBJ2-2	TRBV5-5	.	CASSLVPGGSGELFF	TGTGCCAGCAGCTTGGTCCCAGGGGGATCCGGGGAGCTGTTTTTT
.	TRBJ2-2	TRBV10-3	.	CAIGWDTGELFF	TGTGCCATCGGGTGGGACACCGGGGAGCTGTTTTTT
TRBD1	TRBJ2-7	TRBV28	.	CASSRPGTGLYEQYF	TGTGCCAGCAGTCGCCCCGGGACAGGATTATACGAGCAGTACTTC
.	TRBJ1-1	TRBV11-2	once	CASTMTGWDTEAFF	TGTGCCAGCACCATGACAGGCTGGGACACTGAAGCTTTCTTT
.	TRBJ2-1	TRBV7-8	once	CASSPTSSSYNEQFF	TGTGCCAGCAGCCCGACCTCGAGCTCCTACAATGAGCAGTTCTTC
.	TRBJ2-1	TRBV10-3	.	CAISEGGERYNEQFF	TGTGCCATCAGTGAGGGTGGCGAACGCTACAATGAGCAGTTCTTC
TRBD2	TRBJ2-1	TRBV2	.	CASSTSGRSREQFF	TGTGCCAGCTCAACTAGCGGGAGGTCCCGTGAGCAGTTCTTC
.	TRBJ1-2	TRBV4-3	large	CASSQDEESPNYGYTF	TGCGCCAGCAGCCAAGATGAAGAATCTCCTAACTATGGCTACACCTTC
.	TRBJ1-1	TRBV4-2	.	CASSSDSSNEAFF	TGTGCCAGCAGCTCCGACAGTTCCAATGAAGCTTTCTTT
TRBD2	TRBJ2-1	TRBV6-5	.	CASRTLAGGNDEQFF	TGTGCCAGCAGGACTCTAGCGGGAGGGAACGATGAGCAGTTCTTC
TRBD2	TRBJ2-2	TRBV11-2	.	CASSLGLGLANTGELFF	TGTGCCAGCAGCTTAGGGTTGGGACTAGCCAACACCGGGGAGCTGTTTTTT
.	TRBJ2-1	TRBV29-1	.	CSVAPWDVYNEQFF	TGCAGCGTTGCCCCGTGGGACGTGTACAATGAGCAGTTCTTC
.	TRBJ2-2	TRBV14	few	CASSRSPGELFF	TGTGCCAGCAGCCGTAGTCCCGGGGAGCTGTTTTTT
TRBD2	TRBJ2-1	TRBV30	.	CAWSAGLDYNEQFF	TGTGCCTGGAGTGCGGGACTAGACTACAATGAGCAGTTCTTC
.	TRBJ1-3	TRBV27	.	CASSLKAYAGNTIYF	TGTGCCAGCAGTTTAAAGGCCTACGCAGGAAACACCATATATTTT